Below are 26 T cell receptor beta chains sequenced from a single sample in a study of Ad26.COV2.S vaccination and SARS-CoV-2 variants. Sequencing used immunoSEQ multiplex PCR; TCRdb keeps in-frame clones, though not all of them. This table holds roughly 380,000 clones, over 75% found once. Treatment noted: over 15 received Ad26.COV2.S at low or high dose, single or two shots; 5 received placebo; per-sample allocation not given. Day 63 following the first vaccine or placebo injection was when the samples were taken. Specimen: peripheral blood, collected in a trial of Ad26.COV2.S vaccine versus placebo. These receptors were obtained from a person between 18 and 65 years old who received the Ad26.COV2.S COVID-19 vaccine or a placebo.

The chain recombines TRBV7-2 with TRBJ1-1, with D maybe TRBD1 (6 bases). CDR1 is SGHTA, CDR2 FQGNSA, per germline. The CDR3 covers 13 residues. V gave up 5 bases and J gave up 5 bases, with 12 bases separating them. The CDR3 reads CASSVTGLTEAFF. DNA of the CDR3: TGTGCCAGCAGCGTAACAGGGTTAACTGAAGCTTTCTTT.

V is TRBV19 and J is TRBJ2-5, with D unresolved. The CDR3 consists of 10 residues. The ends were cut back, 8 bases at V and 5 bases at J, with 6 bases in the middle. Per the germline V gene, CDR1 is LNHDA and CDR2 is SQIVND (reference sequence). The CDR3 sequence is CASLGETQYF. The CDR3 nucleotides read TGTGCCAGTTTGGGGGAGACCCAGTACTTC.

This chain connects TRBV6-5 to TRBJ1-3; 7 nucleotides align to TRBD1. The germline V gene encodes CDR1 MNHEY and CDR2 SVGAGI. After removal of 6 bases from V and 0 bases from J, the junction contained 5 bases not matched to a gene. CDR3 length equals 15 residues. The CDR3 loop reads CASSLGDSSGNTIYF. In DNA, the CDR3 is TGTGCCAGCAGCCTAGGGGACAGCTCTGGAAACACCATATATTTT.

The chain employs TRBV18 and TRBJ1-1; 7 bases fit TRBD1. The ends lost 0 bases at V and 3 bases at J; junction bases unmatched: 7. CDR1 and CDR2 (germline): KGHSH, LQKENI. The CDR3 has 16 residues. In nucleotides, the CDR3 is TGTGCCAGCTCACCACCGAGGGGGCACGGCGACACTGAAGCTTTCTTT. It yields the protein CASSPPRGHGDTEAFF.

V is TRBV7-9 and J is TRBJ1-1; D is unclear. Germline CDR1 reads SEHNR; CDR2 reads FQNEAQ (reference sequence). Trimming left V 1 base short and J 0 bases short, with 9 bases between. CDR3 length equals 15 residues. CDR3 region: CASSLEVKMNTEAFF. In DNA form, the CDR3 reads TGTGCCAGCAGCTTAGAAGTCAAAATGAACACTGAAGCTTTCTTT.

The chain couples TRBV5-1 to TRBJ1-1; TRBD1 is a possible D gene (5 bases). The CDR3 is 15 residues long. Trimming shortened V by 0 bases and J by 1 base, and 10 bases separated the two germline ends. Germline-derived CDR1 and CDR2 are SGHRS and YFSETQ. CDR3 in amino acids: CASSLDTGQNTEAFF. Written as DNA, the CDR3 is TGCGCCAGCAGCTTGGACACTGGACAGAACACTGAAGCTTTCTTT.

The chain couples TRBV7-9 to TRBJ2-7, with a tentative D call TRBD2 (6 bases). The V gene lost 5 bases and the J gene lost 0 bases, with 11 bases spanning the gap. The CDR3 totals 14 residues. Germline CDR1 reads SEHNR; CDR2 reads FQNEAQ (reference sequence). CDR3: CASSQDGSSYEQYF. CDR3 nucleotide sequence: TGTGCCAGCAGCCAGGACGGGAGCTCCTACGAGCAGTACTTC.

The V gene is TRBV5-1, the J gene TRBJ2-2; D call uncertain. This CDR3 is 14 amino acids long. Trimming removed 1 base at V and 2 bases at J, with 6 bases between. Germline V CDR1 and CDR2: SGHRS, YFSETQ. As DNA, the CDR3 is TGCGCCAGCAGCTTGAGGTCTAACACCGGGGAGCTGTTTTTT. It yields the protein CASSLRSNTGELFF.

The chain carries TRBV2 and TRBJ1-6, with D possibly matching TRBD1 (6 bases). CDR3 length: 14 amino acids. Germline V gives CDR1 SNHLY, CDR2 FYNNEI. V gave up 8 bases and J gave up 3 bases, with 11 bases separating them. The CDR3 loop reads CASRSDSYNSPLHF. CDR3 nucleotide sequence: TGTGCCAGCCGGTCGGACAGCTATAATTCACCCCTCCACTTT.

There are a few counts of this clone. The CDR3 DNA reads as TGTGCCAGCTCACCACCGGGGGCAGGTGAGCAGTACTTC. Encoded protein: CASSPPGAGEQYF. The genes are TRBV18 and TRBJ2-7; weak D call: TRBD1 (6 bases). CDR1 is KGHSH and CDR2 is LQKENI in the germline V gene. The CDR3 consists of 13 residues. Trimming shortened V by 0 bases and J by 7 bases, and 10 bases separated the two germline ends.

The chain carries TRBV29-1 and TRBJ2-5; TRBD2 might be the D (5 bases). Trimming took 5 bases from V and 5 from J, leaving 12 bases between them. This CDR3 spans 12 amino acids. Germline-derived CDR1 and CDR2 are SQVTM and ANQGSEA. The CDR3 reads CSVRLSGETQYF. The CDR3, as DNA: TGCAGCGTTAGGCTTTCGGGGGAGACCCAGTACTTC.

This clone was seen once. This rearrangement joins TRBV5-1 to TRBJ2-2; D ambiguous. CDR3 size: 14 residues. Looked up from germline, CDR1 is SGHRS and CDR2 is YFSETQ. Trimming removed 1 base from V and 2 bases from J, with 6 bases in between. The CDR3 loop is CASSLRRNTGELFF. CDR3 coding DNA: TGCGCCAGCAGCTTGCGCAGAAACACCGGGGAGCTGTTTTTT.

The V gene is TRBV10-1, the J gene TRBJ1-5; no definite D call. The V gene lost 0 bases and the J gene lost 1 base, with 22 bases spanning the gap. In germline, CDR1 is WNHNN, CDR2 SYGVQD (reference sequence). This CDR3 is built from 20 residues. This CDR3 reads CASSESTYEGSRKSNQPQHF. The CDR3 DNA is TGCGCCAGCAGTGAGTCGACGTATGAGGGCAGTAGGAAAAGCAATCAGCCCCAGCATTTT.

V is TRBV29-1 and J is TRBJ2-1, with 8 bases that match TRBD1. The length of the CDR3 is 12 residues. The germline CDR1 and CDR2 sequences are SQVTM and ANQGSEA. The ends lost 6 bases at V and 7 bases at J; junction bases unmatched: 5. The CDR3 region is CSVGQGGNEQFF. In DNA form, the CDR3 reads TGCAGCGTCGGACAGGGAGGTAATGAGCAGTTCTTC.

V gene TRBV7-9 combines with J gene TRBJ2-2; 12 nucleotides agree with TRBD2. This CDR3 is built from 18 residues. J was trimmed by 4 bases and V by 5 bases; bases with no gene match: 11. The germline CDR1 and CDR2 sequences are SEHNR and FQNEAQ (reference sequence). CDR3 DNA sequence: TGTGCCAGCAGCGGGCCCGGAACTAGCGGGGGGAGCACCGGGGAGCTGTTTTTT. Amino acids: CASSGPGTSGGSTGELFF.

The chain recombines TRBV5-1 with TRBJ1-4; possible D gene TRBD1, 5 bases. The germline gives CDR1 SGHRS, CDR2 YFSETQ. CDR3 length: 15 residues. V lost 4 bases, J lost 3 bases, and 13 bases lay in between. CDR3 region: CASSMGDSPNEKLFF. In nucleotides, the CDR3 is TGCGCCAGCAGCATGGGGGACTCACCTAATGAAAAACTGTTTTTT.

The chain has TRBV5-1 and TRBJ1-2; no reliable D call. Trimming cost V 4 bases and J 8 bases, with 15 bases left between them. The CDR3 loop spans 13 amino acids. The germline V gene has CDR1 SGHRS and CDR2 YFSETQ. The CDR3 region is CASSKEGGGGYTF. In DNA, the CDR3 is TGCGCCAGCAGCAAGGAAGGCGGAGGCGGCTACACCTTC.

The chain has TRBV9 and TRBJ1-2, with D hard to call. From germline, CDR1 is SGDLS and CDR2 YYNGEE. V lost 1 base, J lost 1 base, and 8 bases lay in between. The CDR3 loop spans 14 amino acids. The CDR3 nucleotides are TGTGCCAGCAGCGTAACTCGGGGTAACTATGGCTACACCTTC. It translates to CASSVTRGNYGYTF.

This clone was recorded once. The chain joins TRBV19 to TRBJ2-3, with 7 bases that match TRBD2. The CDR3 sequence is 16 residues long. Looked up from germline, CDR1 is LNHDA and CDR2 is SQIVND (reference sequence). V shed 5 bases, J shed 4 bases, and the junction held 12 bases outside the gene matches. The CDR3 nucleotides read TGTGCCAGTAGTTTCTCGGGGCGCGGGGGTCCAGATACGCAGTATTTT. Translating it yields CASSFSGRGGPDTQYF.

This clone was picked up a small number of times. The chain carries TRBV4-1 and TRBJ1-5; D might be TRBD1 (5 bases). The germline V and J ends were trimmed by 2 bases and 3 bases, with 11 bases remaining between them. The germline gives CDR1 MGHRA, CDR2 YSYEKL. This CDR3 is 15 amino acids long. CDR3 protein: CASSQQGVTNQPQHF. CDR3 sequence (DNA): TGCGCCAGCAGCCAACAGGGTGTCACCAATCAGCCCCAGCATTTT.

This chain joins TRBV27 and TRBJ1-2; TRBD1 agrees at 7 bases. This CDR3 comprises 13 residues. Germline V gives CDR1 MNHEY, CDR2 SMNVEV (reference sequence). With V trimmed by 5 bases and J by 5 bases, 5 bases remained unmatched. CDR3 residues: CASSLTGKYGYTF. For the CDR3, the DNA is TGTGCCAGCAGTCTGACAGGGAAATATGGCTACACCTTC.

V and J are TRBV7-3 and TRBJ1-6; D call uncertain. CDR1 and CDR2 from the germline V gene are SGHTA and FQGTGA. V was pared by 4 bases and J by 7 bases, with 5 bases between. The CDR3 has 12 amino acids. The CDR3 loop reads CASSSKNSPLHF. The CDR3, as DNA: TGTGCCAGCAGCTCGAAAAATTCACCCCTCCACTTT.

The chain couples TRBV4-3 to TRBJ1-6, with D perhaps matching TRBD1 (6 bases). CDR1 is LGHNA, CDR2 YSLEER, per germline. The CDR3 is 15 amino acids. Trimming took off 6 bases at V and 4 bases at J, with 13 bases between the two ends. The CDR3 nucleotides are TGCGCCAGCAGTTCCTCGAGGGGGTATAATTCACCCCTCCACTTT. Translation gives CASSSSRGYNSPLHF.

The chain couples TRBV6-2 or TRBV6-3 to TRBJ1-2; no clear D. The CDR3 totals 14 residues. Trimming cost V 2 bases and J 4 bases, with 11 bases left between them. Germline values: CDR1 MNHEY, CDR2 SVGEGT. CDR3 protein: CASSYLRALYGYTF. CDR3 DNA sequence: TGTGCCAGCAGTTACCTTAGGGCACTCTATGGCTACACCTTC.

A word on this clone: Mismatch with germline at one junction end may stem from a read error. The chain is built from TRBV6-1 and TRBJ1-2; D gene unclear. CDR3 size: 15 residues. CDR1 MNHNS and CDR2 SASEGT come from the germline V gene. As DNA, the CDR3 is TGTGCCAGCCGTGATGGGATCTACATCCCTTTGGGCTACACCTTC. As protein: CASRDGIYIPLGYTF.

This clone has a single count. This chain links TRBV21-1 with TRBJ2-3; whether TRBD2, the table's D call, matches the DNA was not checked. TRBV21-1 is annotated as a pseudogene. The CDR3 covers 19 residues. The CDR3: CASSSGTSGGARWTDTQYF. Written as DNA, the CDR3 is TGTGCCAGCAGCTCCGGGACTAGCGGGGGGGCCAGGTGGACAGATACGCAGTATTTT.